This TCR beta chain was captured by sequencing in a study of a mutant IDH1 vaccine in newly diagnosed glioma. Study in general: Following radiotherapy alone, or alongside temozolomide cycles, vaccination was started after an interval of 4-6 weeks. Most patients had radiochemotherapy with temozolomide before enrollment; others had one alone.

J was trimmed by 7 bases and V by 0 bases; bases with no gene match: 2. Germline V lookup: CDR1 SGHNT, CDR2 YYREEE (reference sequence). The CDR3 covers 14 residues. Overall study findings and caveats: Pseudoprogression appeared independent of alterations in top peripheral clonotypes.

The table came from immunoSEQ multiplex PCR; TCRdb's copy has only in-frame clones and leaves some out. This sample has around 50,000 clones, with more than 80% found just once. Time point meaning: week 5, during vaccination. Every single dose of the vaccine, 300 ug of mutant IDH1 20-mer peptide, came with topical imiquimod. New IDH1-mutant, ATRX-lost WHO grade 3 or 4 astrocytomas occurred in donors. As concerns this clone: Antigen unknown.

Sequenced here: PBMCs, sampled from a glioma patient whose treatment included an IDH1 peptide vaccine. The receptor's source is a middle-aged woman with glioma. The V call is TRBV5-4, the J call TRBJ1-2; 11 nucleotides line up with TRBD1. The CDR3 nucleotides are TGTGCCAGCAGCTTGGGGACAGGGGGCTTTGGCTACACCTTC. It encodes CASSLGTGGFGYTF.